Listed below are T cell receptor beta chains from one sample, sequenced in a study of T cell responses to AZD1222 COVID-19 vaccine. Sequencing used immunoSEQ multiplex PCR; TCRdb keeps in-frame clones, though not all of them. Here the sample spans about 100,000 clones, approximately 90% being singletons. The sample consisted of peripheral blood, taken on day 0 of AZD1222 vaccination. Receptors originate from an adult in good health. The CDR3 runs from the conserved cysteine through the conserved F or W. A D gene is named only where the DNA matches it firmly. Rows give clone size only sometimes, using once, few, many, or a class for an expanded clone.

D gene: -; clone size: -; V gene: TRBV6-5; J gene: TRBJ1-2; CDR3 protein: CASSDRTANYGYTF; CDR3 DNA: TGTGCCAGCAGCGACAGGACCGCTAACTATGGCTACACCTTC
D gene: -; clone size: -; V gene: TRBV7-8; J gene: TRBJ2-2; CDR3 protein: CASSPDQGTGELFF; CDR3 DNA: TGTGCCAGCAGCCCTGATCAGGGCACCGGGGAGCTGTTTTTT
D gene: TRBD1; clone size: -; V gene: TRBV6-5; J gene: TRBJ1-2; CDR3 protein: CASSYYLGQGTYGYTF; CDR3 DNA: TGTGCCAGCAGTTATTACTTAGGACAGGGCACCTATGGCTACACCTTC
D gene: -; clone size: -; V gene: TRBV6-1; J gene: TRBJ1-5; CDR3 protein: CASSVKFIYREYQPQHF; CDR3 DNA: TGTGCCAGCAGTGTTAAGTTTATATACCGAGAGTATCAGCCCCAGCATTTT
D gene: -; clone size: once; V gene: TRBV10-3; J gene: TRBJ1-5; CDR3 protein: CAISESDSLGSSNQPQHF; CDR3 DNA: TGTGCCATCAGTGAGTCGGATTCATTGGGCTCGAGCAATCAGCCCCAGCATTTT
D gene: TRBD2; clone size: few; V gene: TRBV7-2; J gene: TRBJ2-2; CDR3 protein: CASSSLAGGFGELFF; CDR3 DNA: TGTGCCAGCAGCTCCTTAGCGGGGGGTTTCGGGGAGCTGTTTTTT
D gene: -; clone size: -; V gene: TRBV19; J gene: TRBJ2-2; CDR3 protein: CASTPTTGPTELFF; CDR3 DNA: TGTGCCAGTACTCCCACGACAGGCCCAACCGAGCTGTTTTTT
D gene: -; clone size: -; V gene: TRBV28; J gene: TRBJ1-5; CDR3 protein: CASTTSLAAISNQPQHF; CDR3 DNA: TGTGCCAGCACCACCTCCCTCGCAGCTATTAGCAATCAGCCCCAGCATTTT
D gene: -; clone size: -; V gene: TRBV21-1; J gene: TRBJ2-7; CDR3 protein: CASSKGPAGVGYEQYF; CDR3 DNA: TGTGCCAGCAGCAAAGGGCCAGCGGGAGTAGGGTACGAGCAGTACTTC
D gene: -; clone size: -; V gene: TRBV9; J gene: TRBJ1-1; CDR3 protein: CASGRNTEAFF; CDR3 DNA: TGTGCCAGCGGGCGGAACACTGAAGCTTTCTTT
D gene: -; clone size: once; V gene: TRBV6-2/TRBV6-3; J gene: TRBJ1-5; CDR3 protein: CASSYVQDQPQHF; CDR3 DNA: TGTGCCAGCAGTTACGTACAGGATCAGCCCCAGCATTTT
D gene: -; clone size: -; V gene: TRBV7-9; J gene: TRBJ1-3; CDR3 protein: CASSPSVSGNTIYF; CDR3 DNA: TGTGCCAGCAGCCCAAGCGTCTCTGGAAACACCATATATTTT
D gene: -; clone size: -; V gene: TRBV4-3; J gene: TRBJ2-7; CDR3 protein: CASSQERGAYEQYF; CDR3 DNA: TGCGCCAGCAGCCAGGAACGGGGCGCCTACGAGCAGTACTTC
D gene: -; clone size: -; V gene: TRBV7-2; J gene: TRBJ1-6; CDR3 protein: CASTSPFGGSSPLHF; CDR3 DNA: TGTGCCAGCACCTCCCCTTTCGGGGGTAGTTCACCCCTCCACTTT
D gene: TRBD1; clone size: -; V gene: TRBV12-3/TRBV12-4; J gene: TRBJ1-1; CDR3 protein: CASSVQGFTEAFF; CDR3 DNA: TGTGCCAGCAGCGTACAGGGGTTTACTGAAGCTTTCTTT
D gene: TRBD1; clone size: -; V gene: TRBV5-4; J gene: TRBJ2-7; CDR3 protein: CASSRDRVVAEQYF; CDR3 DNA: TGTGCCAGCAGCCGTGACAGGGTTGTGGCCGAGCAGTACTTC
D gene: -; clone size: -; V gene: TRBV7-9; J gene: TRBJ2-1; CDR3 protein: CASSPPAEEQFF; CDR3 DNA: TGTGCCAGCAGCCCGCCAGCGGAGGAGCAGTTCTTC
D gene: -; clone size: -; V gene: TRBV5-1; J gene: TRBJ1-1; CDR3 protein: CASSLFKGGGTEAFF; CDR3 DNA: TGCGCCAGCAGCTTGTTTAAGGGTGGGGGGACTGAAGCTTTCTTT
D gene: -; clone size: -; V gene: TRBV6-5; J gene: TRBJ2-1; CDR3 protein: CASTQGIEQFF; CDR3 DNA: TGTGCCAGCACTCAGGGAATCGAGCAGTTCTTC
D gene: -; clone size: once; V gene: TRBV21-1; J gene: TRBJ2-1; CDR3 protein: CASSKPYNEQFF; CDR3 DNA: TGTGCCAGCAGCAAACCTTACAATGAGCAGTTCTTC
D gene: TRBD2; clone size: -; V gene: TRBV7-2; J gene: TRBJ2-3; CDR3 protein: CASSPAASGGGGTQYF; CDR3 DNA: TGTGCCAGCAGCCCAGCGGCTAGCGGGGGCGGTGGTACGCAGTATTTT
D gene: -; clone size: -; V gene: TRBV24-1; J gene: TRBJ1-5; CDR3 protein: CAPRSAQHF; CDR3 DNA: TGTGCCCCCCGATCAGCCCAGCATTTT
D gene: TRBD1; clone size: once; V gene: TRBV30; J gene: TRBJ1-5; CDR3 protein: CAWSRGGQPQHF; CDR3 DNA: TGTGCCTGGAGTAGAGGGGGCCAGCCCCAGCATTTT
D gene: -; clone size: -; V gene: TRBV24-1; J gene: TRBJ2-5; CDR3 protein: CATSDPGGLEETQYF; CDR3 DNA: TGTGCCACCAGTGATCCCGGAGGGCTCGAGGAGACCCAGTACTTC
D gene: -; clone size: -; V gene: TRBV7-8; J gene: TRBJ2-5; CDR3 protein: CASSLGLALETQYF; CDR3 DNA: TGTGCCAGCAGCTTAGGCCTAGCATTGGAGACCCAGTACTTC
D gene: TRBD1; clone size: once; V gene: TRBV28; J gene: TRBJ2-3; CDR3 protein: CASSFGQAADTQYF; CDR3 DNA: TGTGCCAGCAGTTTCGGACAGGCTGCAGATACGCAGTATTTT
D gene: -; clone size: -; V gene: TRBV12-3/TRBV12-4; J gene: TRBJ1-4; CDR3 protein: CASSLREKLFF; CDR3 DNA: TGTGCCAGCAGTTTAAGGGAAAAACTGTTTTTT
D gene: -; clone size: -; V gene: TRBV30; J gene: TRBJ1-1; CDR3 protein: CAWSAGATLTGYRTEAFF; CDR3 DNA: TGTGCCTGGAGTGCCGGTGCGACGCTAACAGGGTATCGCACTGAAGCTTTCTTT
D gene: -; clone size: -; V gene: TRBV6-2/TRBV6-3; J gene: TRBJ2-7; CDR3 protein: CASSPRRFEQYF; CDR3 DNA: TGTGCCAGCAGTCCCCGCCGATTCGAGCAGTACTTC
D gene: -; clone size: -; V gene: TRBV5-1; J gene: TRBJ1-1; CDR3 protein: CASSLDRESTEAFF; CDR3 DNA: TGCGCCAGCAGCTTGGACAGAGAAAGTACTGAAGCTTTCTTT
D gene: -; clone size: -; V gene: TRBV4-2; J gene: TRBJ1-6; CDR3 protein: CASSQYNPLHF; CDR3 DNA: TGTGCCAGCAGCCAATACAATCCCCTCCACTTT
D gene: -; clone size: -; V gene: TRBV7-2; J gene: TRBJ2-5; CDR3 protein: CASSLWGQETQYF; CDR3 DNA: TGTGCCAGCAGCTTATGGGGCCAAGAGACCCAGTACTTC
D gene: -; clone size: -; V gene: TRBV4-2; J gene: TRBJ2-1; CDR3 protein: CASSQDYNMGGEQFF; CDR3 DNA: TGTGCCAGCAGCCAAGATTACAATATGGGTGGGGAGCAGTTCTTC
D gene: -; clone size: once; V gene: TRBV12-3/TRBV12-4; J gene: TRBJ1-5; CDR3 protein: CASSLVQNQPQHF; CDR3 DNA: TGTGCCAGCAGTTTGGTACAAAATCAGCCCCAGCATTTT
D gene: -; clone size: -; V gene: TRBV7-2; J gene: TRBJ1-2; CDR3 protein: CASSLGQATNYGYTF; CDR3 DNA: TGTGCCAGCAGCTTAGGACAGGCTACTAACTATGGCTACACCTTC
D gene: -; clone size: -; V gene: TRBV5-4; J gene: TRBJ2-2; CDR3 protein: CASSSRGVTGELFF; CDR3 DNA: TGTGCCAGCAGCTCTCGAGGGGTGACCGGGGAGCTGTTTTTT
D gene: TRBD1; clone size: -; V gene: TRBV7-2; J gene: TRBJ1-1; CDR3 protein: CASKRDRNTEAFF; CDR3 DNA: TGTGCCAGCAAACGGGACAGGAACACTGAAGCTTTCTTT
D gene: -; clone size: -; V gene: TRBV5-1; J gene: TRBJ1-4; CDR3 protein: CASSDRTPSNEKLFF; CDR3 DNA: TGCGCCAGCAGCGATCGGACACCCTCCAATGAAAAACTGTTTTTT
D gene: TRBD2; clone size: -; V gene: TRBV9; J gene: TRBJ2-7; CDR3 protein: CASSPTLREGEQYF; CDR3 DNA: TGTGCCAGCAGCCCTACCTTGAGGGAGGGCGAGCAGTACTTC
D gene: -; clone size: -; V gene: TRBV5-1; J gene: TRBJ2-5; CDR3 protein: CASSPGGGETQYF; CDR3 DNA: TGCGCCAGCAGCCCTGGGGGTGGAGAGACCCAGTACTTC
D gene: -; clone size: -; V gene: TRBV6-5; J gene: TRBJ2-1; CDR3 protein: CASSYGDLQFF; CDR3 DNA: TGTGCCAGCAGTTACGGGGACTTACAGTTCTTC
D gene: TRBD2; clone size: -; V gene: TRBV6-5; J gene: TRBJ2-7; CDR3 protein: CASSYGTNHYEQYF; CDR3 DNA: TGTGCCAGCAGTTACGGGACTAACCATTACGAGCAGTACTTC
D gene: TRBD2; clone size: -; V gene: TRBV6-2/TRBV6-3; J gene: TRBJ2-1; CDR3 protein: CASSYPTRRREGLSHEQFF; CDR3 DNA: TGTGCCAGCAGTTACCCCACCCGACGGCGGGAGGGCCTGAGTCATGAGCAGTTCTTC
D gene: TRBD1; clone size: once; V gene: TRBV3-1/TRBV3-2; J gene: TRBJ2-1; CDR3 protein: CASSQEGQGNNEQFF; CDR3 DNA: TGTGCCAGCAGCCAAGAGGGACAGGGTAATAATGAGCAGTTCTTC
D gene: -; clone size: -; V gene: TRBV6-6; J gene: TRBJ2-1; CDR3 protein: CASTQAGGDEQFF; CDR3 DNA: TGTGCCAGCACTCAAGCGGGTGGCGATGAGCAGTTCTTC
D gene: -; clone size: -; V gene: TRBV19; J gene: TRBJ1-4; CDR3 protein: CASSLSSRGNEKLFF; CDR3 DNA: TGTGCCAGTAGTCTTTCGAGTAGGGGTAATGAAAAACTGTTTTTT
D gene: TRBD1; clone size: -; V gene: TRBV4-1; J gene: TRBJ1-5; CDR3 protein: CASSLTPGTGGGNQPQHF; CDR3 DNA: TGCGCCAGCAGCCTAACTCCCGGGACAGGGGGCGGGAATCAGCCCCAGCATTTT
D gene: -; clone size: -; V gene: TRBV21-1; J gene: TRBJ2-7; CDR3 protein: CADRDRYSYEQYF; CDR3 DNA: TGTGCAGACAGGGACAGGTATTCCTACGAGCAGTACTTC
D gene: TRBD2; clone size: -; V gene: TRBV9; J gene: TRBJ2-7; CDR3 protein: CASSVVPSGTYEQYF; CDR3 DNA: TGTGCCAGCAGCGTAGTTCCTAGCGGGACCTATGAGCAGTACTTC
D gene: TRBD1; clone size: -; V gene: TRBV27; J gene: TRBJ2-5; CDR3 protein: CASSSPRQGGGETQYF; CDR3 DNA: TGTGCCAGCAGTTCCCCCCGACAGGGGGGAGGAGAGACCCAGTACTTC
D gene: -; clone size: once; V gene: TRBV7-9; J gene: TRBJ2-6; CDR3 protein: CASSLVLGGGANVLTF; CDR3 DNA: TGTGCCAGCAGCTTAGTGTTGGGGGGAGGGGCCAACGTCCTGACTTTC
D gene: -; clone size: -; V gene: TRBV27; J gene: TRBJ2-7; CDR3 protein: CASSSSLGIFGQRGEQYF; CDR3 DNA: TGTGCCAGCAGTTCCTCATTGGGGATATTCGGGCAGCGTGGCGAGCAGTACTTC
D gene: TRBD1; clone size: -; V gene: TRBV29-1; J gene: TRBJ1-2; CDR3 protein: CSVEGSQGASGYTF; CDR3 DNA: TGCAGCGTTGAAGGAAGTCAGGGGGCAAGTGGCTACACCTTC
D gene: -; clone size: -; V gene: TRBV7-8; J gene: TRBJ2-1; CDR3 protein: CASSHPSEQFF; CDR3 DNA: TGTGCCAGCAGCCACCCCAGCGAGCAGTTCTTC
D gene: -; clone size: -; V gene: TRBV5-1; J gene: TRBJ2-1; CDR3 protein: CASRADRFEQFF; CDR3 DNA: TGCGCCAGCAGGGCGGACCGGTTTGAGCAGTTCTTC
D gene: -; clone size: -; V gene: TRBV7-2; J gene: TRBJ1-2; CDR3 protein: CASSLVGSNYGYTF; CDR3 DNA: TGTGCCAGCAGCTTAGTGGGCAGCAACTATGGCTACACCTTC
D gene: -; clone size: -; V gene: TRBV24-1; J gene: TRBJ2-1; CDR3 protein: CATSDLNEQFF; CDR3 DNA: TGTGCCACCAGTGACCTGAATGAGCAGTTCTTC